This TCR beta chain was identified in a study of CXCR3-negative and CXCR3-positive naive CD8 T cells. CDR3 size: 15 residues. CDR1 SGHDT and CDR2 YYEEEE come from the germline V gene. UMI-labeled TRB cDNA libraries were prepared by 5' RACE. TCRdb reprocessed the 5' RACE reads and stores each CDR3 protein as one record, lacking DNA. This sample contains about 62,000 distinct CDR3 sequences. The origin of this receptor is a human donor in good health. Some clones in this sample may be carry-over from other donors' samples. Sequencing was performed on naive CXCR3- CD8+ T cells from blood. As for subset: CD45RO-CCR7+CD27+CD95- naive CD8+ T cells lacking CXCR3 (TNR3-). V gene TRBV5-6 combines with J gene TRBJ2-7. The CDR3 loop is CASSLEIQGPYEQYF.